This T cell receptor (beta chain) was retrieved from a study of T-cell memory formation after mild COVID-19. Study-wide background: For the most part, TCR clusters were specific to one donor.

TCRdb re-derived calls from the 5' RACE reads in MiXCR, one entry per CDR3 protein. Of about 39,000 distinct CDR3 sequences listed, about 6% are singletons. Worth noting for this clonotype: The antigen remains undetermined.

This CDR3 spans 13 amino acids. Trimming took 5 bases from V and 4 from J, leaving 11 bases between them. Germline V gives CDR1 SGHTA, CDR2 FQGTGA. Regarding the study as a whole: Some clones that responded were present in memory (sampled pre-infection), which suggests cross-reactive memory joined. Among clones contracting day 15 to 85, CD4/CD8 was balanced, whereas later expanders leaned CD4+. Contracting clones localized mainly to CM and EM when CD4+ and mainly to EMRA when CD8+.

V usage is TRBV7-3 and J usage is TRBJ1-2; weak D call: TRBD1 (5 bases). Input material: PBMCs or a T cell subset sorted from them (not recorded which). The receptor's source is an adult who had mild COVID-19 (a few samples of this study predate the infection). Cell type and time point are not known. CDR3 region: CASSKGGAYGYTF. CDR3 bases: TGTGCCAGCAGCAAAGGAGGGGCCTATGGCTACACCTTC.